Presented here are 10 T cell receptor beta chains from one specimen sequenced in a study of cytomegalovirus exposure and HLA in healthy donors. A multiplex PCR was run with 60 Vbeta primers and 13 Jbeta primers. Method: immunoSEQ multiplex PCR; TCRdb's copy keeps in-frame clones and lacks some. The table shows under 130,000 clones, with about 70% occurring only once. The sample was PBMCs. Every receptor here comes from a man aged 30 to 45 in good health and CMV-seronegative.

The chain uses TRBV7-8 and TRBJ1-2; 11 bases fit TRBD1. From germline, CDR1 is SGHVS and CDR2 FQNEAQ. The CDR3 is 19 amino acids. J was trimmed by 3 bases and V by 4 bases; bases with no gene match: 16. The chain's CDR3 is CASSSLGGGQGVGDYGYTF. The CDR3 region has the DNA TGTGCCAGCAGCTCATTAGGTGGGGGACAGGGGGTCGGGGACTATGGCTACACCTTC.

For the CDR3, the DNA is TGCAGCGCCCGGACAGGGGGCTCTAATACCGGGGAGCTGTTTTTT. Translated, it gives CSARTGGSNTGELFF. J is TRBJ2-2 and V is TRBV29-1; the match to TRBD1 covers 11 bases. Germline loops: CDR1 SQVTM, CDR2 ANQGSEA. The CDR3 loop spans 15 amino acids. With 7 bases clipped from V and 5 bases from J, the junction kept 9 bases outside the gene matches.

The chain couples TRBV27 to TRBJ1-5; possible D gene TRBD1, 5 bases. V lost 8 bases, J lost 3 bases, and 14 bases lay in between. Germline lookup yields CDR1 MNHEY and CDR2 SMNVEV (reference sequence). This CDR3 region has 14 residues. CDR3 loop: CASRSYRYNQPQHF. As DNA, the CDR3 is TGTGCCAGCCGTTCCTACAGGTACAATCAGCCCCAGCATTTT.

The chain links TRBV27 to TRBJ2-5, with 14 bases aligning to TRBD2. The CDR3 consists of 17 residues. With V trimmed by 4 bases and J by 1 base, 5 bases remained unmatched. Germline V gene sequence: CDR1 MNHEY, CDR2 SMNVEV (reference sequence). The CDR3: CASSSTGLAGVQETQYF. As DNA, the CDR3 is TGTGCCAGCAGTTCCACGGGACTAGCGGGAGTCCAAGAGACCCAGTACTTC.

The V and J genes are TRBV4-1 and TRBJ2-5, with D possibly matching TRBD1 (6 bases). The V and J ends lost 5 bases and 7 bases respectively, with 14 bases between them. The germline gives CDR1 MGHRA, CDR2 YSYEKL. CDR3 length: 13 amino acids. The CDR3 here is CASSGTSRGTQYF. As DNA, the CDR3 is TGCGCCAGCAGCGGGACGTCCAGGGGGACCCAGTACTTC.

V and J are TRBV18 and TRBJ2-1; 14 bases map to TRBD2. V was clipped by 8 bases and J by 3 bases; unmatched bases: 9. The CDR3 is made up of 17 amino acids. Germline V gene data show CDR1 as KGHSH and CDR2 as LQKENI. The chain's CDR3 is CASQGLAGGAVYNEQFF. CDR3 in DNA: TGTGCCAGCCAAGGACTAGCGGGAGGTGCTGTCTACAATGAGCAGTTCTTC.

The rearrangement joins TRBV5-1 to TRBJ1-3, with 9 bases fitting TRBD1. CDR1 is SGHRS, CDR2 YFSETQ, per germline. Germline trimming cut 0 bases from V and 0 bases from J; bases unmatched to any gene: 7. This CDR3 contains 18 residues. CDR3 nucleotide sequence: TGCGCCAGCAGCTTGGCCCCGCCGACAGGGGGCTCTGGAAACACCATATATTTT. Residues: CASSLAPPTGGSGNTIYF.

The genes are TRBV7-9 and TRBJ1-5; possibly TRBD1 for D (6 bases). This CDR3 comprises 17 residues. The V gene's germline CDR1 is SEHNR and CDR2 FQNEAQ (reference sequence). Trimming removed 0 bases at V and 1 base at J, with 13 bases between. The CDR3 DNA sequence: TGTGCCAGCAGCTTAGCCCTCGGGCAGGGGAGCAATCAGCCCCAGCATTTT. This translates into CASSLALGQGSNQPQHF. Full variable domain (missing parts from reference TRBV7-9 and TRBJ1-5): DTGVSQNPRHKITKRGQNVTFRCDPISEHNRLYWYRQTLGQGPEFLTYFQNEAQLEKSRLLSDRFSAERPKGSFSTLEIQRTEQGDSAMYLCASSLALGQGSNQPQHFGDGTRLSIL.

The chain employs TRBV19 and TRBJ1-2; TRBD1 matches at 9 bases. CDR1 and CDR2 from the germline V gene are LNHDA and SQIVND (reference sequence). The CDR3 has 17 residues. Trimming removed 5 bases from V and 3 bases from J; junction bases left unmatched: 13. The CDR3 loop is CASSSGYVQGAHYGYTF. CDR3 DNA sequence: TGTGCCAGTAGTTCGGGCTATGTACAGGGGGCTCACTATGGCTACACCTTC. Full variable domain (outside the CDR3, taken from reference TRBV19 and TRBJ1-2): DGGITQSPKYLFRKEGQNVTLSCEQNLNHDAMYWYRQDPGQGLRLIYYSQIVNDFQKGDIAEGYSVSREKKESFPLTVTSAQKNPTAFYLCASSSGYVQGAHYGYTFGSGTRLTVV.

V gene TRBV7-9 combines with J gene TRBJ2-5, with 14 nucleotides matching TRBD2. The CDR3 has 18 residues. The germline CDR1 and CDR2 sequences are SEHNR and FQNEAQ (reference sequence). The junction had 8 bases not matched to a gene; V was cut back by 5 bases and J by 0 bases. CDR3 bases: TGTGCCAGCAGCCTTGAGACTAGCGGGAGGGAGTACCAAGAGACCCAGTACTTC. This encodes CASSLETSGREYQETQYF.